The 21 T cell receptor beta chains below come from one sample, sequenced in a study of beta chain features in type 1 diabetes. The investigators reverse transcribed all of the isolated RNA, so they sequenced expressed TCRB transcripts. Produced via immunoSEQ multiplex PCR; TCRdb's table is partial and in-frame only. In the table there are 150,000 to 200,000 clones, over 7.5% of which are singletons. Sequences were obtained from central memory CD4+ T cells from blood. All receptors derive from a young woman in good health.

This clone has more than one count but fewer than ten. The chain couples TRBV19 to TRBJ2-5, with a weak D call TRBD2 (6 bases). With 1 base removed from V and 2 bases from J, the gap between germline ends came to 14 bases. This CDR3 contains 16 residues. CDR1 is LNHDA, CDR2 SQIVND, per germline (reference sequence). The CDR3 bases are TGTGCCAGTAGTATAGCGGCGACTAGTGGGCAAGAGACCCAGTACTTC. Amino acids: CASSIAATSGQETQYF.

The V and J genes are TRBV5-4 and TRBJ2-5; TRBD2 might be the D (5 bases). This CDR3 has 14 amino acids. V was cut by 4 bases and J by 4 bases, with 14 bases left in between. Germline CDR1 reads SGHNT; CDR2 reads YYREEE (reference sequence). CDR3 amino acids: CASSGMRGGETQYF. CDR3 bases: TGTGCCAGCAGCGGCATGCGAGGAGGAGAGACCCAGTACTTC. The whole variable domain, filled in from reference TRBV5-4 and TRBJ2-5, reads ETGVTQSPTHLIKTRGQQVTLRCSSQSGHNTVSWYQQALGQGPQFIFQYYREEENGRGNFPPRFSGLQFPNYSSELNVNALELDDSALYLCASSGMRGGETQYFGPGTRLLVL.

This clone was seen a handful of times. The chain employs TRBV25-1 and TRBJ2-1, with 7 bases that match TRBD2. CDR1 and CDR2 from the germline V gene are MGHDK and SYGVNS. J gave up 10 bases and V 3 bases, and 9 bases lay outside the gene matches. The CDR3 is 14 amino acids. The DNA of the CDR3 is TGTGCCAGCAGTGATCGGGGGGACTACAGGGAGCAGTTCTTC. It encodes CASSDRGDYREQFF.

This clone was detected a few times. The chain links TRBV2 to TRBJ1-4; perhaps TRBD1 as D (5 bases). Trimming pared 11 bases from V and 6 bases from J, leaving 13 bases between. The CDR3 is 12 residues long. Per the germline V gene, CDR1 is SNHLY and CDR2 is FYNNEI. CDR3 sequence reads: CAASGGDEKLFF. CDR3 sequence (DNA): TGTGCCGCCTCCGGGGGGGATGAAAAACTGTTTTTT.

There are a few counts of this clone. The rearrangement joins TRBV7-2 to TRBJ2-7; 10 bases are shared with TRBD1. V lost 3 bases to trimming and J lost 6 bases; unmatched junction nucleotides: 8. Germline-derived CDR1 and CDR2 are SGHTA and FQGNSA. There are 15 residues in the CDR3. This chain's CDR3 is CASSFTPGQGSEQYF. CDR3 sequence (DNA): TGTGCCAGCAGCTTTACTCCGGGACAGGGGAGCGAGCAGTACTTC.

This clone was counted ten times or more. The CDR3 bases are TGCGCCAGCAGCCCAGTTGGCAGGGGGAAGAACACCGGGGAGCTGTTTTTT. Translation: CASSPVGRGKNTGELFF. The chain couples TRBV4-3 to TRBJ2-2, with 7 bases aligning to TRBD1. Per the germline V gene, CDR1 is LGHNA and CDR2 is YSLEER. Trimming took 4 bases from V and 1 from J; bases not matched to a gene: 9. The CDR3 runs to 17 residues.

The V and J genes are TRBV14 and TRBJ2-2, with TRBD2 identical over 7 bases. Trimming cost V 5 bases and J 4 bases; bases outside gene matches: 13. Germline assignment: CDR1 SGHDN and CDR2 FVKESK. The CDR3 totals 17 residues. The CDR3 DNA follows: TGTGCCAGCAGCTCAAGATGGGACTACCTAGGCACCGGGGAGCTGTTTTTT. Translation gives CASSSRWDYLGTGELFF.

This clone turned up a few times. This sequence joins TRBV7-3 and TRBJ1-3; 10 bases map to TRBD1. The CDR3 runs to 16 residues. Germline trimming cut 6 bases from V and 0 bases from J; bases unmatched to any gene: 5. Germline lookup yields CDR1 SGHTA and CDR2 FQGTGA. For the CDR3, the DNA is TGTGCCAGCAGTTTCCGGGACAGGGGCTCTGGAAACACCATATATTTT. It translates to CASSFRDRGSGNTIYF.

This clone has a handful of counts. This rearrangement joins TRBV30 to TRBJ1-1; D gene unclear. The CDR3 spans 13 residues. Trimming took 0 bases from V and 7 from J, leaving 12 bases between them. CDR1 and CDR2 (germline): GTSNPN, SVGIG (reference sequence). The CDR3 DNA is TGTGCCTGGAGTGTACGGCAGGAGGGTGAAGCTTTCTTT. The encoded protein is CAWSVRQEGEAFF.

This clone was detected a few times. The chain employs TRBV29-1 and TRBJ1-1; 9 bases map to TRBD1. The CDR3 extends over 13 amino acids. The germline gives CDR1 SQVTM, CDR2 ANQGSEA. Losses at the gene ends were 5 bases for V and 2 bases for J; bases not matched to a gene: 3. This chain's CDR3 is CSVTTGGNTEAFF. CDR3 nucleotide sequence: TGCAGCGTTACGACAGGGGGTAACACTGAAGCTTTCTTT.

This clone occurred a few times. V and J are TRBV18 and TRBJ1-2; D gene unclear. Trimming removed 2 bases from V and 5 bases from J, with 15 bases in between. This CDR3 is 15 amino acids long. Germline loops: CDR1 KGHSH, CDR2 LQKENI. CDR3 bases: TGTGCCAGCTCACCATTACGAGGGTCTGGTTATGGCTACACCTTC. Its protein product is CASSPLRGSGYGYTF.

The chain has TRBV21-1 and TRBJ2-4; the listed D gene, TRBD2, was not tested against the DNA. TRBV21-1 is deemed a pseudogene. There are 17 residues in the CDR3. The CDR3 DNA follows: TGTGCCAGCAGCAAAGTCAAGGGAGGGCTAGCCAAAAACATTCAGTACTTC. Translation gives CASSKVKGGLAKNIQYF.

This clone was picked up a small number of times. The CDR3 DNA reads TGTGCCGGATCGACAGGGGAACTTTATGGCTACACCTTC. Translated: CAGSTGELYGYTF. This sequence joins TRBV2 and TRBJ1-2; 8 nucleotides agree with TRBD1. The CDR3 consists of 13 residues. Germline-derived CDR1 and CDR2 are SNHLY and FYNNEI. Trimming at V came to 11 bases and at J to 5 bases, leaving 10 bases not matched to a gene.

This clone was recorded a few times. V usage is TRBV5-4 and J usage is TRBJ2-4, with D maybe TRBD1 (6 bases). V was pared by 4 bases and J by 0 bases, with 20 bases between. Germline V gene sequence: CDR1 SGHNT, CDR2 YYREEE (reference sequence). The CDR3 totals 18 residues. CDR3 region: CASSPKDQGILAKNIQYF. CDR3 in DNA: TGTGCCAGCAGCCCAAAGGATCAGGGGATACTAGCCAAAAACATTCAGTACTTC.

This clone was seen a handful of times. CDR3 nucleotide sequence: TGTGCCAGTCGGGTAACGAACACCGGGGAGCTGTTTTTT. This translates into CASRVTNTGELFF. The chain employs TRBV19 and TRBJ2-2; D is unclear. The V end was cut by 8 bases, the J end by 0 bases, with 7 bases between. The CDR3 consists of 13 residues. The germline CDR1 and CDR2 sequences are LNHDA and SQIVND (reference sequence).

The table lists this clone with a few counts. The CDR3 sequence is CASSLLAGGRQDTQYF. The CDR3 DNA sequence: TGTGCCAGCAGCTTACTAGCGGGAGGGCGGCAAGATACGCAGTATTTT. V gene TRBV11-2 combines with J gene TRBJ2-3, with 12 bases aligning to TRBD2. V shed 2 bases, J shed 5 bases, and the junction held 5 bases outside the gene matches. From germline, CDR1 is SGHAT and CDR2 FQNNGV. This CDR3 has 16 residues.

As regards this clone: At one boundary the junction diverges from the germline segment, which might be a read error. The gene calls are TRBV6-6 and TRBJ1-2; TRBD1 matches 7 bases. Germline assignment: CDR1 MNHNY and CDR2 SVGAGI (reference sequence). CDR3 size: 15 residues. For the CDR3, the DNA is TGTGCCAGCAGTGACTCCCGACAGGGAGCGTACGGCTACACCTTC. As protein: CASSDSRQGAYGYTF.

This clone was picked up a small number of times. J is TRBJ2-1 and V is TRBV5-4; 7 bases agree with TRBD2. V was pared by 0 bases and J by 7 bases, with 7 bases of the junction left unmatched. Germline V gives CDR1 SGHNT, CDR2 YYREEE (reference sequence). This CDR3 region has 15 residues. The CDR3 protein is CASSLAALASNEQFF. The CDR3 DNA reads TGTGCCAGCAGCTTGGCCGCACTAGCGAGTAATGAGCAGTTCTTC. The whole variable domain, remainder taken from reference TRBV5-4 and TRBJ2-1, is ETGVTQSPTHLIKTRGQQVTLRCSSQSGHNTVSWYQQALGQGPQFIFQYYREEENGRGNFPPRFSGLQFPNYSSELNVNALELDDSALYLCASSLAALASNEQFFGPGTRLTVL.

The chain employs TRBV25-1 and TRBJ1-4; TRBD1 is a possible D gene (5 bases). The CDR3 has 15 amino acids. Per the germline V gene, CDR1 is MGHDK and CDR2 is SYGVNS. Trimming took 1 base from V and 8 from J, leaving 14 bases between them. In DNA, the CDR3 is TGTGCCAGCAGTGAATCCAGGGCAAGAGGAGAAAAACTGTTTTTT. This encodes CASSESRARGEKLFF.

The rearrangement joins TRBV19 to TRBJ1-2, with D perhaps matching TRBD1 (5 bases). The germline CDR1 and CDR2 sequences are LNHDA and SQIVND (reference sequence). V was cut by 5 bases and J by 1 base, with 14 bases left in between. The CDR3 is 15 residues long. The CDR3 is CASSDRTHRNYGYTF. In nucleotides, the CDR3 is TGTGCCAGTAGTGATAGGACACATCGTAACTATGGCTACACCTTC.

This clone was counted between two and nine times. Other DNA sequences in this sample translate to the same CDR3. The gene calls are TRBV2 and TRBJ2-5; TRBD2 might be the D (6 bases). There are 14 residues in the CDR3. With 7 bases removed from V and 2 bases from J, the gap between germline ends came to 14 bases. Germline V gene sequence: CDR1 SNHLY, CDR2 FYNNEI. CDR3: CASTPGLSQETQYF. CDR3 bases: TGTGCCAGCACCCCGGGACTTTCGCAAGAGACCCAGTACTTC.